A single sample gave rise to the 25 T cell receptor beta chains below, sequenced in a study of radiotherapy plus CTLA-4 blockade in lung cancer. Produced via immunoSEQ multiplex PCR; TCRdb's table is partial and in-frame only. This table has over 100,000 clones, over 65% appearing once. The material sequenced was peripheral blood, taken from a patient treated with radiotherapy plus ipilimumab. The receptors come from a human donor with non-small cell lung cancer that progressed on radiotherapy plus ipilimumab. Some clones in this sample may be carry-over from other donors' samples.

This sequence joins TRBV19 and TRBJ1-5; D not resolved. Germline V CDR1 and CDR2: LNHDA, SQIVND (reference sequence). Between the trimmed V and J ends, which lost 1 base and 5 bases, there was a span of 6 bases. The CDR3 length is 13 residues. The CDR3 is CASSIAVDQPQHF. The DNA for the CDR3 is TGTGCCAGTAGTATAGCGGTAGATCAGCCCCAGCATTTT.

V is TRBV18 and J is TRBJ2-1; D remains unclear. The germline CDR1 and CDR2 sequences are KGHSH and LQKENI. The CDR3 is made up of 14 amino acids. V lost 3 bases to trimming and J lost 3 bases, with 9 bases between them. The CDR3 region has the DNA TGTGCCAGCTCACCTGGCGAAGGCTACAATGAGCAGTTCTTC. As protein: CASSPGEGYNEQFF. The variable domain in full, with the rest retrieved from reference TRBV18 and TRBJ2-1, is NAGVMQNPRHLVRRRGQEARLRCSPMKGHSHVYWYRQLPEEGLKFMVYLQKENIIDESGMPKERFSAEFPKEGPSILRIQQVVRGDSAAYFCASSPGEGYNEQFFGPGTRLTVL.

The chain links TRBV5-1 to TRBJ2-5; D remains unclear. Germline values: CDR1 SGHRS, CDR2 YFSETQ. The CDR3 contains 14 residues. V dropped 0 bases and J dropped 5 bases, with 11 bases sitting between them. The CDR3, as DNA: TGCGCCAGCAGCTTGGAGCCCTCGCGGGAGACCCAGTACTTC. Its translation: CASSLEPSRETQYF.

The chain carries TRBV7-2 and TRBJ1-1; 9 bases agree with TRBD1. The trim removed 5 bases at V and 10 bases at J, leaving 11 bases unmatched. Per the germline V gene, CDR1 is SGHTA and CDR2 is FQGNSA. The CDR3 runs to 14 residues. CDR3 region: CASSPPAGTGRAFF. CDR3 coding DNA: TGTGCCAGCAGCCCCCCAGCCGGGACAGGGAGAGCTTTCTTT.

V usage is TRBV5-1 and J usage is TRBJ2-2; 8 bases are a match to TRBD1. This CDR3 has 16 amino acids. CDR1 is SGHRS and CDR2 is YFSETQ in the germline V gene. V dropped 2 bases and J dropped 1; count of bases not matched to a gene: 4. The CDR3 region has the DNA TGCGCCAGCAGCTTAGAGGACAGGGTGAACACCGGGGAGCTGTTTTTT. This encodes CASSLEDRVNTGELFF.

The chain employs TRBV9 and TRBJ2-3; TRBD2 agrees at 9 bases. This CDR3 has 19 amino acids. Germline CDR1 SGDLS, CDR2 YYNGEE. J gave up 5 bases and V 0 bases, and 16 bases lay outside the gene matches. The CDR3 region is CASSVAPSGAHGARDTQYF. For the CDR3, the DNA is TGTGCCAGCAGCGTAGCGCCTAGCGGGGCTCATGGTGCGCGAGATACGCAGTATTTT.

The chain joins TRBV4-2 to TRBJ2-5; 10 bases line up with TRBD2. CDR3 size: 18 residues. CDR1 and CDR2 from the germline V gene are LGHNA and YNFKEQ. V trimming: 1 base; J trimming: 4 bases; junction bases outside the gene matches: 12. CDR3 region: CASSQGHLSGGALETQYF. CDR3 bases: TGTGCCAGCAGCCAAGGACATTTAAGCGGGGGGGCACTAGAGACCCAGTACTTC.

This clone was recorded only once. CDR3: CASSPTSGGPRGETQYF. The CDR3, as DNA: TGTGCCAGCAGCCCGACTAGCGGGGGGCCCCGTGGAGAGACCCAGTACTTC. The rearrangement joins TRBV5-4 to TRBJ2-5, with TRBD2 matching over 13 bases. The germline CDR1 and CDR2 sequences are SGHNT and YYREEE (reference sequence). With V trimmed by 4 bases and J by 4 bases, 10 bases remained unmatched. CDR3 length: 17 amino acids.

This chain joins TRBV4-3 and TRBJ1-6; no definite D call. V was cut by 1 base and J by 9 bases, with 16 bases left in between. CDR3 length equals 16 residues. Germline CDR1 reads LGHNA; CDR2 reads YSLEER. CDR3 bases: TGCGCCAGCAGCCAAGGCTCGCACCGAATGGGTTCACCCCTCCACTTT. Translating it yields CASSQGSHRMGSPLHF.

The V call is TRBV6-5, the J call TRBJ2-5; possibly TRBD2 for D (6 bases). Trimming removed 5 bases from V and 5 bases from J, with 15 bases in between. The CDR3 is 14 amino acids. CDR1 and CDR2 from the germline V gene are MNHEY and SVGAGI. As DNA, the CDR3 is TGTGCCAGCAGTGAAATGCGGGGAACGGAGACCCAGTACTTC. Protein: CASSEMRGTETQYF.

The chain couples TRBV11-2 to TRBJ2-7, with 8 bases identical to TRBD1. V lost 5 bases and J lost 13; bases outside the gene matches: 10. CDR1 SGHAT and CDR2 FQNNGV come from the germline V gene. The CDR3 spans 12 residues. The CDR3 loop reads CASSPGQGPSYF. The CDR3, as DNA: TGTGCCAGCAGCCCAGGACAGGGACCCTCTTACTTC. Looking up the rest from reference TRBV11-2 and TRBJ2-7 gives the full variable domain: EAGVAQSPRYKIIEKRQSVAFWCNPISGHATLYWYQQILGQGPKLLIQFQNNGVVDDSQLPKDRFSAERLKGVDSTLKIQPAKLEDSAVYLCASSPGQGPSYFGPGTRLTVT.

The chain joins TRBV7-3 to TRBJ1-2, with D perhaps matching TRBD1 (6 bases). V was clipped by 2 bases and J by 2 bases, with 12 bases between them. Looked up from germline, CDR1 is SGHTA and CDR2 is FQGTGA. This CDR3 is 15 amino acids long. For the CDR3, the DNA is TGTGCCAGCAGCTTAGGGGGGACACAGAACTATGGCTACACCTTC. Its protein product is CASSLGGTQNYGYTF.

This chain links TRBV29-1 with TRBJ2-5; 8 bases fit TRBD1. Per germline, CDR1 SQVTM and CDR2 ANQGSEA. The CDR3 extends over 14 amino acids. Unmatched junction bases numbered 3, after V lost 3 bases and J lost 0 bases. CDR3 nucleotides: TGCAGCGTTGACCAGACAGGGGACCAAGAGACCCAGTACTTC. Protein product: CSVDQTGDQETQYF.

The CDR3 protein is CAISQQGGRSEQYF. The CDR3 DNA is TGTGCCATCAGCCAACAGGGGGGGCGGAGCGAGCAGTACTTC. The V and J genes are TRBV10-3 and TRBJ2-7; D is possibly TRBD1 (8 bases). Germline CDR1 ENHRY, CDR2 SYGVKD. V was clipped by 6 bases and J by 6 bases, with 18 bases between them. The CDR3 loop spans 14 amino acids.

The chain links TRBV15 to TRBJ1-1; D is ambiguous. The CDR3 is made up of 13 amino acids. V shed 3 bases and J shed 5 bases, with 10 bases lying between them. Germline-derived CDR1 and CDR2 are LNHNV and YYDKDF (reference sequence). This CDR3 is CATSSIIKTEAFF. The DNA of the CDR3 is TGTGCCACCAGCAGTATCATTAAAACTGAAGCTTTCTTT. The entire variable domain, with the rest obtained from reference TRBV15 and TRBJ1-1, is as follows: DAMVIQNPRYQVTQFGKPVTLSCSQTLNHNVMYWYQQKSSQAPKLLFHYYDKDFNNEADTPDNFQSRRPNTSFCFLDIRSPGLGDTAMYLCATSSIIKTEAFFGQGTRLTVV.

This chain uses TRBV4-2 with TRBJ2-7, with 8 bases fitting TRBD1. The CDR3 loop spans 12 amino acids. Germline V lookup: CDR1 LGHNA, CDR2 YNFKEQ. J was trimmed by 6 bases and V by 4 bases; bases with no gene match: 2. The CDR3: CASSLTGAEQYF. The CDR3 DNA reads TGTGCCAGCAGCCTGACAGGGGCCGAGCAGTACTTC.

The chain has TRBV2 and TRBJ2-3, with D possibly TRBD2 on 5 matching bases. Trimming took 2 bases from V and 2 from J, leaving 11 bases between them. The CDR3 loop spans 15 amino acids. Germline V gives CDR1 SNHLY, CDR2 FYNNEI. CDR3 sequence: CASSELAGFTDTQYF. In DNA, the CDR3 is TGTGCCAGCAGTGAACTAGCAGGATTCACAGATACGCAGTATTTT.

The sample holds one count of this clone. This rearrangement joins TRBV5-1 to TRBJ2-1; 12 bases fit TRBD1. The CDR3 sequence is 18 residues long. Germline CDR1 SGHRS, CDR2 YFSETQ. The V segment lost 0 bases and the J segment 0 bases; nucleotides outside the gene matches: 4. CDR3 in amino acids: CASSLEGQGASSYNEQFF. Written as DNA, the CDR3 is TGCGCCAGCAGCTTGGAGGGACAGGGGGCGAGCTCCTACAATGAGCAGTTCTTC.

The chain has TRBV5-4 and TRBJ2-3; no reliable D call. The CDR3 sequence is 15 residues long. V was pared by 1 base and J by 0 bases, with 9 bases between. Germline V gene lookup returns CDR1 SGHNT and CDR2 YYREEE (reference sequence). The CDR3, as DNA: TGTGCCAGCAGCTTGCCAGCGACTAGCACAGATACGCAGTATTTT. It translates to CASSLPATSTDTQYF.

V usage is TRBV15 and J usage is TRBJ1-2, with D uncertain. The CDR3 is made up of 12 amino acids. Trimming shortened V by 1 base and J by 4 bases, and 4 bases separated the two germline ends. Germline CDR1 is LNHNV and CDR2 is YYDKDF (reference sequence). CDR3 nucleotides: TGTGCCACCAGCAGAGCTGCCTATGGCTACACCTTC. This encodes CATSRAAYGYTF.

The genes are TRBV5-1 and TRBJ1-3; the match to TRBD1 covers 7 bases. V lost 1 base to trimming and J lost 4 bases; unmatched junction nucleotides: 14. Looked up from germline, CDR1 is SGHRS and CDR2 is YFSETQ. The CDR3 contains 18 residues. The CDR3 spells CASSLSFSTGESGNTIYF. The CDR3 DNA sequence: TGCGCCAGCAGCTTGTCATTCTCTACAGGGGAATCCGGAAACACCATATATTTT. The variable domain in full, with the rest retrieved from reference TRBV5-1 and TRBJ1-3, is KAGVTQTPRYLIKTRGQQVTLSCSPISGHRSVSWYQQTPGQGLQFLFEYFSETQRNKGNFPGRFSGRQFSNSRSEMNVSTLELGDSALYLCASSLSFSTGESGNTIYFGEGSWLTVV.

In its sample, this clone was seen once. This chain links TRBV7-2 with TRBJ2-2; 8 bases are shared with TRBD1. V was clipped by 5 bases and J by 3 bases; unmatched bases: 14. Germline V gives CDR1 SGHTA, CDR2 FQGNSA. The CDR3 totals 18 residues. The CDR3 nucleotides are TGTGCCAGCAGCCAATATAGTAGTCAGGGGGCTTACACCGGGGAGCTGTTTTTT. Translating gives CASSQYSSQGAYTGELFF.

The V and J genes are TRBV7-9 and TRBJ1-1; the D gene is possibly TRBD1 (5 bases). Germline CDR1 SEHNR, CDR2 FQNEAQ (reference sequence). Trimming pared 5 bases from V and 6 bases from J, leaving 16 bases between. The CDR3 has 14 amino acids. CDR3 loop: CASSPIGATSEAFF. DNA for the CDR3: TGTGCCAGCAGCCCGATTGGGGCAACGTCTGAAGCTTTCTTT.

The rearrangement joins TRBV5-1 to TRBJ1-3, with TRBD1 matching 8 bases. Germline CDR1 SGHRS, CDR2 YFSETQ. The CDR3 spans 15 residues. The J segment lost 4 bases and the V segment lost 4 bases, leaving 7 bases of the junction unmatched. For the CDR3, the DNA is TGCGCCAGCAGCCAAGATCAGGGGGCCGGAAACACCATATATTTT. Translated, it gives CASSQDQGAGNTIYF.

This chain connects TRBV2 to TRBJ1-2; D remains unclear. Per the germline V gene, CDR1 is SNHLY and CDR2 is FYNNEI. CDR3 size: 13 residues. Trimming took 4 bases from V and 7 from J, leaving 13 bases between them. CDR3 sequence reads: CASSVTTGVGYTF. DNA for the CDR3: TGTGCCAGCAGTGTGACGACTGGGGTTGGCTACACCTTC.